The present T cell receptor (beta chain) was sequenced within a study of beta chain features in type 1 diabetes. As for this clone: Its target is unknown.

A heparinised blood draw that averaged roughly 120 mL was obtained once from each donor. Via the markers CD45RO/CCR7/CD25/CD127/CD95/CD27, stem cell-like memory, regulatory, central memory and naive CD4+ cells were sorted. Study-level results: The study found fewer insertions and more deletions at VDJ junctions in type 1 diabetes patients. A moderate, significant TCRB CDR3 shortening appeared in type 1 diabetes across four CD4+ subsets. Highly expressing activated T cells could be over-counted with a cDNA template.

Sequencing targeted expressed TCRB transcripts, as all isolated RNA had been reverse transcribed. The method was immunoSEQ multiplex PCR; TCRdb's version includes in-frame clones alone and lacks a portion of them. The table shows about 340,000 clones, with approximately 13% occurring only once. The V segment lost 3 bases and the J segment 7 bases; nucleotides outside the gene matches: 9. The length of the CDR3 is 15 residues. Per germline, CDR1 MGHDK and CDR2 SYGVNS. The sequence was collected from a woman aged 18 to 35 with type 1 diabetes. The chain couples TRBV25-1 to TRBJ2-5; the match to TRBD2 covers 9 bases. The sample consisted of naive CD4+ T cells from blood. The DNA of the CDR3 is TGTGCCAGCAGTGACTCTAGCGGGGACCGGGGGACCCAGTACTTC. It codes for CASSDSSGDRGTQYF. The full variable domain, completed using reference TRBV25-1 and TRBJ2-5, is EADIYQTPRYLVIGTGKKITLECSQTMGHDKMYWYQQDPGMELHLIHYSYGVNSTEKGDLSSESTVSRIRTEHFPLTLESARPSHTSQYLCASSDSSGDRGTQYFGPGTRLLVL.